The clone carrying this T cell receptor (beta chain) showed up many times. Its target is unknown. The sample originates from a study of T cells in Graves' hyperthyroidism and ophthalmopathy. Study results and limitations: Most thyroid clonotypes expanded above 0.001 appeared in blood too.

It was RNA transcripts that yielded the amplified TCR beta CDR3 regions. Initially, a first-round RT-PCR of the TCR CDR3 employed the HTBI primer set. TCRdb re-derived calls from the multiplex PCR reads in MiXCR, one entry per CDR3 protein. The data hold almost 600,000 distinct CDR3 sequences, with approximately 15% observed a single time. Lactation, pregnancy, other autoimmune disease or uncontrolled infection led to exclusion of patients. Blood was obtained at the first hyperthyroidism diagnosis, which preceded any ophthalmopathy symptoms. Trimming shortened V by 4 bases and J by 6 bases, and 12 bases separated the two germline ends. Looked up from germline, CDR1 is SNHLY and CDR2 is FYNNEI. CDR3 length: 13 residues.

The receptor comes from a woman aged 30 to 39 with Graves' hyperthyroidism that later progressed to Graves' ophthalmopathy. The specimen sequenced was blood. The chain uses TRBV2 and TRBJ1-1, with a possible D match to TRBD1 (6 bases). The DNA of the CDR3 is TGTGCCAGCAGTGGACAGGCCGGAGCTGAAGCTTTCTTT. Amino acid sequence: CASSGQAGAEAFF.